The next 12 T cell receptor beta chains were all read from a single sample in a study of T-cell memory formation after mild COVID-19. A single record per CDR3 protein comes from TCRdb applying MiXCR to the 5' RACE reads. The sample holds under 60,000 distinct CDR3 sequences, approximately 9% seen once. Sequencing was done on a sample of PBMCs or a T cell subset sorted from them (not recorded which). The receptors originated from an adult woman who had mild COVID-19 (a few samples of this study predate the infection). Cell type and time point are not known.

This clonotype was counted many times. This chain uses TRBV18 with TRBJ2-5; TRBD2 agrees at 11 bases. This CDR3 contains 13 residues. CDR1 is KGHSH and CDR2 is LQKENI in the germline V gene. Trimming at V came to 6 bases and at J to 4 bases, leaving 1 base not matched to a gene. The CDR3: CASSGTSGETQYF. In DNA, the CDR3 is TGTGCCAGCTCCGGGACTAGCGGAGAGACCCAGTACTTC.

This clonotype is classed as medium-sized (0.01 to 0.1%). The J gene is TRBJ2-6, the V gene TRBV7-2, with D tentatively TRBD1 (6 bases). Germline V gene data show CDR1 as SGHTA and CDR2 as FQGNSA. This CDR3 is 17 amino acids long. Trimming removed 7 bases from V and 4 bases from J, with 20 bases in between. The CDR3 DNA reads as TGTGCCAGCATAGGGGGACAAGGCCTAAGGGGGGCCAACGTCCTGACTTTC. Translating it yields CASIGGQGLRGANVLTF.

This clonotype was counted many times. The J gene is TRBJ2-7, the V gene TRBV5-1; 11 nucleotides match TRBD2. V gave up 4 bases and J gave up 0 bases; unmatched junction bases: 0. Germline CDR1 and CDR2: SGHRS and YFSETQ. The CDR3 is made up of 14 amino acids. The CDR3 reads CASSTSGSSYEQYF. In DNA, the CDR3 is TGCGCCAGCAGCACTAGCGGGAGCTCCTACGAGCAGTACTTC. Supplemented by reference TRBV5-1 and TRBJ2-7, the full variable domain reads KAGVTQTPRYLIKTRGQQVTLSCSPISGHRSVSWYQQTPGQGLQFLFEYFSETQRNKGNFPGRFSGRQFSNSRSEMNVSTLELGDSALYLCASSTSGSSYEQYFGPGTRLTVT.

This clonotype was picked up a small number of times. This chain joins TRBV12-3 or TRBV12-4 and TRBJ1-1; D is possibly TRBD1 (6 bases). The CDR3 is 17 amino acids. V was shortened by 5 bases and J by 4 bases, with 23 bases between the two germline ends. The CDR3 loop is CASSLSLSRGAGTEAFF. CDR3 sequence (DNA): TGTGCCAGCAGTCTCTCACTTAGTCGGGGGGCGGGCACTGAAGCTTTCTTT.

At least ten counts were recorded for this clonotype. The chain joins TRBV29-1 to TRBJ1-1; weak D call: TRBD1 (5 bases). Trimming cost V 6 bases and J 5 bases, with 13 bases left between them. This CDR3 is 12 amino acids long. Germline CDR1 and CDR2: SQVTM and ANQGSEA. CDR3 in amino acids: CSVGDPGTEAFF. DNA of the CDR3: TGCAGCGTCGGGGACCCCGGAACTGAAGCTTTCTTT.

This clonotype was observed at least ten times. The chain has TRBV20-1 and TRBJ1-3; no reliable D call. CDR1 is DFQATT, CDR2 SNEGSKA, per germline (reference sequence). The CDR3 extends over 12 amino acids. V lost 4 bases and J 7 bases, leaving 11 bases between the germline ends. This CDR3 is CSAIARGNTIYF. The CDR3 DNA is TGCAGTGCTATCGCCAGAGGGAACACCATATATTTT.

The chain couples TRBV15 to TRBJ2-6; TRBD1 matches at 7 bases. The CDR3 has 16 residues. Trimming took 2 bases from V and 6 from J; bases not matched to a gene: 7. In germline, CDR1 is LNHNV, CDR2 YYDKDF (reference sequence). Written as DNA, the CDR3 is TGTGCCACCAGCAGAAACAGGGGTGGTTTGGCCAACGTCCTGACTTTC. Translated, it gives CATSRNRGGLANVLTF.

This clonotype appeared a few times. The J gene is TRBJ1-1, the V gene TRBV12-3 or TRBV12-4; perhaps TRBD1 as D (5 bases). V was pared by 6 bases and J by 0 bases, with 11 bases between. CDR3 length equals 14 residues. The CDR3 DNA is TGTGCCAGCAGCCCGGGACTAATGAACACTGAAGCTTTCTTT. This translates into CASSPGLMNTEAFF.

CDR3 sequence (DNA): TGCGCCAGCAGGATTGACCGGGACAGCCTGAACACTGAAGCTTTCTTT. It is translated as CASRIDRDSLNTEAFF. The chain joins TRBV5-1 to TRBJ1-1, with 7 bases identical to TRBD1. The germline V gene has CDR1 SGHRS and CDR2 YFSETQ. V lost 5 bases to trimming and J lost 0 bases; unmatched junction nucleotides: 10. The CDR3 is made up of 16 amino acids.

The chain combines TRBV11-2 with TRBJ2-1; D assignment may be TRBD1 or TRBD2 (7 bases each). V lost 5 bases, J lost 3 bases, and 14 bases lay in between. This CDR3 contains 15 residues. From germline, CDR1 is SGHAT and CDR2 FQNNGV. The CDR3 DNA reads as TGTGCCAGCAGCCGCCAGGGGGGGGGCTACAATGAGCAGTTCTTC. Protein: CASSRQGGGYNEQFF.

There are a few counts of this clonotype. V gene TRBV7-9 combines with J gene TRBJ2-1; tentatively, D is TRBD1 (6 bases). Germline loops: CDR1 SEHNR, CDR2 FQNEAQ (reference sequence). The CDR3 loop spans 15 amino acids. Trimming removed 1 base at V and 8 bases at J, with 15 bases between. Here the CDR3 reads CASSLEGHPSDEQFF. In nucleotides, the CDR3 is TGTGCCAGCAGCTTAGAGGGACATCCAAGCGATGAGCAGTTCTTC.

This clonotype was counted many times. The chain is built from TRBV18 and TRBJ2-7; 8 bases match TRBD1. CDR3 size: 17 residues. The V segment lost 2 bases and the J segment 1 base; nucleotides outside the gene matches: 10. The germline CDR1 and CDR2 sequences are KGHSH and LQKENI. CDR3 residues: CASSPKLLTGGSYEQYF. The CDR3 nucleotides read TGTGCCAGCTCACCAAAATTGCTAACAGGGGGGTCCTACGAGCAGTACTTC.